This entry concerns a single T cell receptor beta chain. The antigen remains undetermined. Germline V lookup: CDR1 SGHRS, CDR2 YFSETQ. The junction had 4 bases not matched to a gene; V was cut back by 4 bases and J by 2 bases. This CDR3 is built from 15 residues. The data stem from a study of cytomegalovirus exposure and HLA in healthy donors. Study in general: As an earlier analysis found, around 200 million T cells yielded approximately 110 million unique TCR beta sequences. Study conclusions and caveats: Rarity characterized most TCR sequences, yet some public TCRs appeared in many donors.

Primers included in the PCR were 60 Vbeta and 13 Jbeta primers. Profiling relied on immunoSEQ multiplex PCR, and the TCRdb table lists in-frame clones only, not all of them. The repertoire consists of under 200,000 clones, with roughly 83% occurring once and the leading ten covering less than 0.4%. The rearrangement joins TRBV5-1 to TRBJ1-4; 8 bases are shared with TRBD1. The source of this sequence is a boy younger than 10 in good health and CMV-seronegative. The material sequenced was PBMCs. The CDR3, as DNA: TGCGCCAGCAGCCAGACAGGGGCGACTAATGAAAAACTGTTTTTT. Translation gives CASSQTGATNEKLFF.